This T cell receptor (beta chain) was recorded in a study of T cell responses to AZD1222 COVID-19 vaccine. Whole-study results and caveats: White British donors predominated, females outnumbered males, and clonal diversity was possibly underestimated.

Clones were read by immunoSEQ multiplex PCR, and TCRdb kept only the in-frame ones, dropping some. The data show some 96,000 clones, roughly 84% seen once. In germline, CDR1 is SGHRS, CDR2 YFSETQ. This CDR3 is 12 amino acids long. The ends lost 7 bases at V and 2 bases at J; junction bases unmatched: 2. As regards this clone: Its specificity is not known.

The TCR comes from an adult who received the AZD1222 COVID-19 vaccine. The genes are TRBV5-1 and TRBJ1-1, with TRBD1 matching 7 bases. The specimen was peripheral blood, collected 28 days after the second AZD1222 dose. The CDR3 spells CASGTDNTEAFF. The CDR3 DNA follows: TGCGCCAGCGGGACAGACAACACTGAAGCTTTCTTT.